Sequencing of this T cell receptor beta chain was carried out in a study of siplizumab effects on memory and regulatory T cells. Study-wide points: Roughly 75-96% of proliferating CD4+ or CD8+ clones lacked a naive or memory phenotype that could be assigned. For siplizumab cultures, the suppressive function of their proliferating Tregs was not confirmed.

In this sample, this clone turned up a few times. The antigen is not known. The repertoire was sequenced with immunoSEQ multiplex PCR; TCRdb's copy has only in-frame clones and lacks some. The table shows over 70,000 clones, with just under 90% occurring only once. Trimming stripped 4 bases from V and 8 bases from J, with 18 bases between. This CDR3 is 14 amino acids long. CDR1 is SGHRS and CDR2 is YFSETQ in the germline V gene. The specimen was CD4+ T cells sorted from blood. This chain connects TRBV5-1 to TRBJ1-2; perhaps TRBD1 as D (5 bases). The clonotype originates from a human donor in good health. The CDR3 here is CASSAGRGDRGYTF. Written as DNA, the CDR3 is TGCGCCAGCAGCGCGGGGCGGGGTGATCGGGGCTACACCTTC.